A selection of T cell receptor beta chains follows, all from one sample in a study of T cell responses to AZD1222 COVID-19 vaccine. Repertoires were generated with immunoSEQ multiplex PCR, while TCRdb's copy carries only in-frame clones and drops some. The data contain some 100,000 clones, roughly nine tenths of them singletons. This sample comprised peripheral blood, obtained 28 days after the second AZD1222 dose. The receptors were sampled from an adult who received the AZD1222 COVID-19 vaccine. CDR3s include the opening cysteine and the closing phenylalanine or tryptophan. Rows give clone size only sometimes, using once, few, many, or a class for an expanded clone.

CASSVRYGAGVTDTQYF,TRBJ2-3,-,TRBV5-6
CASSTDYSGNTIYF,TRBJ1-3,-,TRBV2
CASSPGSVVETQYF,TRBJ2-5,-,TRBV18
CASSQSMEGVAFF,TRBJ1-1,-,TRBV7-9
CASSYQDSTTNEKLFF,TRBJ1-4,-,TRBV6-5
CASSPPIRTRNEQYF,TRBJ2-7,-,TRBV18
CASSRRRALAQQSKNIQYF,TRBJ2-4,-,TRBV11-2
CASSQDLASGAYNEQFF,TRBJ2-1,-,TRBV4-2
CASSLDREKNTEAFF,TRBJ1-1,-,TRBV5-1
CASSPSGLSNSPLHF,TRBJ1-6,once,TRBV7-9
CASSSQMNTEAFF,TRBJ1-1,once,TRBV7-3
CASSFERSNTDTQYF,TRBJ2-3,-,TRBV5-1
CASGLYLGLRATYEQYF,TRBJ2-7,-,TRBV12-5
CASSQFRGPSAPTSF,TRBJ2-7,-,TRBV4-3
CASSESVGGAGNEQFF,TRBJ2-1,-,TRBV6-4
CASGGRSYNEQFF,TRBJ2-1,-,TRBV6-5
CASSYPGPNTEAFF,TRBJ1-1,-,TRBV6-5
CASSSGYGRASTDTQYF,TRBJ2-3,-,TRBV7-6
CSASVQAHQETQYF,TRBJ2-5,-,TRBV20-1
CASSPRGLNEQYF,TRBJ2-7,-,TRBV5-1
CASSFSEIRGTEAFF,TRBJ1-1,-,TRBV5-4
CASRVAGGPSMNEQFF,TRBJ2-1,-,TRBV5-1
CAWSAVAKETQYF,TRBJ2-5,-,TRBV30
CAWSPLASGNYGYTF,TRBJ1-2,-,TRBV30
CASSLGLAGTYEQYF,TRBJ2-7,-,TRBV5-1
CASSVVRTGPGYTF,TRBJ1-2,-,TRBV9
CASGPGRDKANYGYTF,TRBJ1-2,once,TRBV10-3
CASSSRGTENTEAFF,TRBJ1-1,-,TRBV7-3
CASSPRWSGELFF,TRBJ2-2,-,TRBV7-9
CASKPLTRGNEQFF,TRBJ2-1,-,TRBV27
CASSPLNSPLHF,TRBJ1-6,-,TRBV18
CASSSDRSNTEAFF,TRBJ1-1,few,TRBV18
CSASFGASGLLAKNIQYF,TRBJ2-4,-,TRBV20-1
CASSQVSSWGEQFF,TRBJ2-1,-,TRBV3-1/TRBV3-2
CASSLGTGNQPQHF,TRBJ1-5,-,TRBV5-6
CASRPTSGSYEQYF,TRBJ2-7,-,TRBV5-1
CASRLGVGGSFTEAFF,TRBJ1-1,-,TRBV5-1
CASSYGEAGFYEQYF,TRBJ2-7,-,TRBV6-2/TRBV6-3
CASSLGAGGQYGYTF,TRBJ1-2,-,TRBV7-9
CASSEVGGSEQYF,TRBJ2-7,-,TRBV6-1
CASSRLPSTDTQYF,TRBJ2-3,-,TRBV7-9
CASSAGSAYEQYF,TRBJ2-7,-,TRBV18
CASSQNRGHGDTEAFF,TRBJ1-1,-,TRBV4-2
CSVHSGSGANVLTF,TRBJ2-6,-,TRBV29-1
CSASPAEGGYGYTF,TRBJ1-2,-,TRBV20-1
CASSATFQETQYF,TRBJ2-5,-,TRBV6-5
CASSESGNTIYF,TRBJ1-3,-,TRBV2
CASSTSRRYGYTF,TRBJ1-2,-,TRBV13
CASSVAGGGYTF,TRBJ1-2,-,TRBV9
CSASRGQRSDTQYF,TRBJ2-3,-,TRBV20-1
CASSLWTPNEKLFF,TRBJ1-4,-,TRBV7-2
CASSPDRGSYEQYF,TRBJ2-7,once,TRBV27
CASSAKSNRNSSPFYYGYTF,TRBJ1-2,-,TRBV21-1
CASSPPIAGGDEQFF,TRBJ2-1,few,TRBV18
CASSRTGEHTGELFF,TRBJ2-2,-,TRBV19